A single sample is the source of the 15 T cell receptor beta chains below, sequenced in a study of blood T cell repertoires in COVID-19 (dated by TCRdb to the early 2020s). Libraries were constructed by the immunoSEQ multiplex PCR assay. The clones in this table, taken by TCRdb from immuneACCESS, are in-frame only. Not every clone is retained; where verified, under half of the shortfall comes from an unresolved V gene, and the cause of the rest is unknown. This sample is represented by around 210,000 clones; around 88% of them were singletons. The top ten constitute 1.5% of the sample. The sample was peripheral blood. The receptor source for this set is a man aged 18 to 30 with active or convalescent COVID-19.

This chain uses TRBV27 with TRBJ2-5, with D possibly being TRBD1 (7 bases). This CDR3 has 15 residues. Trimming removed 3 bases from V and 3 bases from J, with 14 bases in between. Germline CDR1 MNHEY, CDR2 SMNVEV (reference sequence). The CDR3 protein is CASSFAAGGKETQYF. The CDR3 nucleotides read TGTGCCAGCAGTTTTGCCGCAGGGGGGAAAGAGACCCAGTACTTC.

CDR3 amino acids: CASSFGAGATGELFF. CDR3 DNA: TGTGCCAGCAGCTTCGGGGCGGGAGCAACCGGGGAGCTGTTTTTT. The chain joins TRBV5-6 to TRBJ2-2, with TRBD2 identical over 7 bases. Germline lookup yields CDR1 SGHDT and CDR2 YYEEEE. Trimming removed 2 bases from V and 5 bases from J; junction bases left unmatched: 6. The CDR3 sequence is 15 residues long.

The CDR3 DNA reads as TGTGCCAGCAGCCAAGTTGGGCTAGCGGGATTCCAAGAGACCCAGTACTTC. This sequence encodes CASSQVGLAGFQETQYF. The chain joins TRBV3-1 (or the pseudogene TRBV3-2) to TRBJ2-5; 9 bases are shared with TRBD2. Trimming took 1 base from V and 1 from J; bases not matched to a gene: 7. Germline CDR1 is LGHDT and CDR2 is YNNKEL (reference sequence). The CDR3 runs to 17 residues.

The V gene is TRBV27, the J gene TRBJ1-1; 11 bases match TRBD1. J lost 5 bases, V lost 6 bases, and 8 bases had no gene match. The CDR3 length is 15 residues. Germline CDR1 is MNHEY and CDR2 is SMNVEV (reference sequence). DNA for the CDR3: TGTGCCAGCAGATCCGACCGGGACAGGGGGACTGAAGCTTTCTTT. Its translation is CASRSDRDRGTEAFF.

V gene TRBV25-1 combines with J gene TRBJ2-1, with D perhaps matching TRBD2 (7 bases). Trimming shortened V by 3 bases and J by 2 bases, and 11 bases separated the two germline ends. Germline loops: CDR1 MGHDK, CDR2 SYGVNS. The CDR3 covers 15 residues. The CDR3 sequence is CASSEEGGAYNEQFF. In DNA form, the CDR3 reads TGTGCCAGCAGTGAGGAGGGGGGGGCCTACAATGAGCAGTTCTTC. Looking up the rest from reference TRBV25-1 and TRBJ2-1 gives the full variable domain: EADIYQTPRYLVIGTGKKITLECSQTMGHDKMYWYQQDPGMELHLIHYSYGVNSTEKGDLSSESTVSRIRTEHFPLTLESARPSHTSQYLCASSEEGGAYNEQFFGPGTRLTVL.

This chain uses TRBV28 with TRBJ2-1; 9 bases fit TRBD1. The ends lost 6 bases at V and 9 bases at J; junction bases unmatched: 9. Germline V lookup: CDR1 MDHEN, CDR2 SYDVKM. The CDR3 length is 14 residues. This chain's CDR3 is CASRGQGRMGEQFF. The CDR3 bases are TGTGCCAGCAGGGGACAGGGCCGGATGGGTGAGCAGTTCTTC.

The V call is TRBV4-1, the J call TRBJ2-3, with D uncertain. V lost 1 base to trimming and J lost 5 bases, with 4 bases between them. This CDR3 region has 12 residues. Germline lookup yields CDR1 MGHRA and CDR2 YSYEKL. The CDR3 DNA reads as TGCGCCAGCAGCCAAGTCGGAGATACGCAGTATTTT. Amino acid sequence: CASSQVGDTQYF.

The chain combines TRBV7-9 with TRBJ2-2; D is uncertain. Trimming cost V 4 bases and J 2 bases, with 14 bases left between them. Germline V gene lookup returns CDR1 SEHNR and CDR2 FQNEAQ (reference sequence). The CDR3 covers 16 residues. The CDR3 region is CASSSTQTANTGELFF. The CDR3 nucleotides read TGTGCCAGCAGCTCAACCCAGACTGCTAACACCGGGGAGCTGTTTTTT.

This sequence joins TRBV19 and TRBJ1-3, with D perhaps matching TRBD1 (6 bases). The V gene lost 4 bases and the J gene lost 0 bases, with 13 bases spanning the gap. This CDR3 is built from 16 residues. CDR1 is LNHDA and CDR2 is SQIVND in the germline V gene (reference sequence). The CDR3 nucleotides read TGTGCCAGTAGTAATGACAGGCCAAGCTCTGGAAACACCATATATTTT. This translates into CASSNDRPSSGNTIYF.

The chain recombines TRBV24-1 with TRBJ1-1, with 8 bases lining up with TRBD1. The CDR3 loop spans 17 amino acids. The V gene's germline CDR1 is KGHDR and CDR2 SFDVKD. V shed 7 bases, J shed 5 bases, and the junction held 17 bases outside the gene matches. The CDR3 spells CATRPSGGDLRGTEAFF. The CDR3, as DNA: TGTGCCACCAGGCCTTCAGGGGGCGATTTAAGGGGGACTGAAGCTTTCTTT.

The chain uses TRBV19 and TRBJ1-3, with D perhaps matching TRBD1 (6 bases). The CDR3 runs to 15 residues. The germline CDR1 and CDR2 sequences are LNHDA and SQIVND (reference sequence). The V and J ends lost 6 bases and 0 bases respectively, with 12 bases between them. The CDR3 loop reads CASRVQGSSGNTIYF. DNA for the CDR3: TGTGCCAGTAGGGTGCAGGGGAGCTCTGGAAACACCATATATTTT.

A single count supports this clone. The rearrangement links TRBV24-1 to TRBJ1-5; a weak D match, TRBD1 (5 bases). V lost 10 bases, J lost 9 bases, and 18 bases lay in between. Germline V gives CDR1 KGHDR, CDR2 SFDVKD. The CDR3 is made up of 13 amino acids. CDR3 nucleotides: TGTGCCACACAACAAACAGGCCCGGGGCCCCAGCATTTT. It is translated as CATQQTGPGPQHF.

This rearrangement joins TRBV11-2 to TRBJ1-1; TRBD1 is a possible D gene (6 bases). Trimming took off 1 base at V and 3 bases at J, with 12 bases between the two ends. The germline V gene has CDR1 SGHAT and CDR2 FQNNGV. The CDR3 loop spans 15 amino acids. The CDR3 region has the DNA TGTGCCAGCAGCTTAGGTCAGGGGCAGGACACTGAAGCTTTCTTT. Its translation is CASSLGQGQDTEAFF.

The rearrangement joins TRBV2 to TRBJ1-5, with a possible D match to TRBD1 (6 bases). There are 15 residues in the CDR3. Germline V lookup: CDR1 SNHLY, CDR2 FYNNEI. With 6 bases removed from V and 5 bases from J, the gap between germline ends came to 17 bases. In DNA form, the CDR3 reads TGTGCCAGCAGGCGGGGTCCGGGGGGCCATCAGCCCCAGCATTTT. It is translated as CASRRGPGGHQPQHF.

Worth noting for this clone: The germline gene is not matched at one end of the junction; a read error may be the cause. The chain is built from TRBV27 and TRBJ1-2; D is ambiguous. Germline assignment: CDR1 MNHEY and CDR2 SMNVEV (reference sequence). CDR3 length: 15 amino acids. The CDR3 spells CAGRLGTDSGYGYTF. The CDR3 nucleotides read TGTGCCGGCAGACTTGGTACGGACTCGGGCTATGGCTACACCTTC.